A selection of T cell receptor beta chains follows, all from one sample in a study of cytomegalovirus exposure and HLA in healthy donors. Sequenced by immunoSEQ multiplex PCR; TCRdb stores in-frame clones only, minus some. The table includes 200,000 to 250,000 clones, around 86% detected once. Sequencing used PBMCs. Receptors originate from a woman younger than 35 in good health and CMV-seropositive. Each CDR3 is given with its conserved first and last residue. A D gene is named only where the DNA matches it firmly. Only part of the rows carry a size: once, few, many, or a class if the clone is expanded.

>TRBV28|TRBD1|TRBJ1-4|-
CAAHSRGQINEKLFF
TGTGCCGCTCATTCCAGGGGGCAGATTAATGAAAAACTGTTTTTT
>TRBV9|-|TRBJ2-7|-
CASSVEATGYEQYF
TGTGCCAGCAGCGTAGAAGCGACTGGCTACGAGCAGTACTTC
>TRBV7-2|-|TRBJ2-3|-
CASSLADLGTQYF
TGTGCCAGCAGCTTAGCGGACTTGGGAACGCAGTATTTT
>TRBV27|-|TRBJ2-7|once
CASSPRTQTGEQYF
TGTGCCAGCAGTCCCCGGACCCAAACGGGGGAGCAGTACTTC
>TRBV29-1|-|TRBJ1-2|-
CSVEEGGERRVDGYTF
TGCAGCGTTGAAGAGGGCGGGGAACGGAGGGTGGATGGCTACACCTTC
>TRBV4-2|TRBD2|TRBJ2-1|-
CASSQVGREDDEQFF
TGTGCCAGCAGCCAAGTAGGGCGGGAGGACGATGAGCAGTTCTTC
>TRBV5-4|-|TRBJ2-7|few
CASSSTRSYEQYF
TGTGCCAGCAGCTCTACTCGCTCCTACGAGCAGTACTTC
>TRBV29-1|TRBD1|TRBJ2-1|-
CSVVTPGQGYNEQFF
TGCAGCGTCGTAACTCCGGGACAGGGGTACAATGAGCAGTTCTTC
>TRBV30|-|TRBJ1-1|few
CAWSVQTKAFF
TGTGCCTGGAGTGTACAGACTAAAGCTTTCTTT
>TRBV21-1|-|TRBJ1-2|-
CASSKGGGYGYTF
TGTGCCAGCAGCAAGGGGGGGGGCTATGGCTACACCTTC
>TRBV2|TRBD1|TRBJ1-1|-
CASKRQGKDTEAFF
TGTGCCAGCAAAAGACAGGGGAAGGACACTGAAGCTTTCTTT
>TRBV28|-|TRBJ2-2|-
CASSSPPGTNTGELFF
TGTGCCAGCAGCTCTCCCCCGGGAACGAACACCGGGGAGCTGTTTTTT
>TRBV14|TRBD1|TRBJ1-2|few
CASSQGGGGYGYTF
TGTGCCAGCAGCCAAGGAGGGGGCGGCTATGGCTACACCTTC
>TRBV27|TRBD1|TRBJ2-7|-
CASSMDRGGLGREQYF
TGTGCCAGCAGTATGGACAGGGGTGGGTTGGGTAGGGAGCAGTACTTC
>TRBV5-1|TRBD2|TRBJ2-7|-
CASSLMGRDEQYF
TGCGCCAGCAGCTTGATGGGGAGGGACGAGCAGTACTTC
>TRBV27|-|TRBJ2-7|-
CASSTSKSGEQYF
TGTGCCAGCAGTACCTCCAAGAGCGGCGAGCAGTACTTC
>TRBV25-1|TRBD2|TRBJ2-3|few
CASTGGPDTQYF
TGTGCCAGCACGGGGGGACCAGATACGCAGTATTTT
>TRBV5-1|TRBD1|TRBJ2-2|-
CASKRQGSNTGELFF
TGCGCCAGCAAACGACAGGGGTCGAACACCGGGGAGCTGTTTTTT
>TRBV27|TRBD2|TRBJ2-5|-
CVVSSGTSGSTQETQYF
TGTGTCGTCTCATCCGGGACTAGCGGGAGTACCCAAGAGACCCAGTACTTC
>TRBV27|-|TRBJ2-7|-
CASSIYNSDPGEQYF
TGTGCCAGCAGTATATACAACAGTGACCCGGGGGAGCAGTACTTC
>TRBV5-4|TRBD2|TRBJ2-1|-
CASSPGLAGVDEQFF
TGTGCCAGCAGCCCGGGACTAGCGGGAGTAGATGAGCAGTTCTTC
>TRBV7-9|-|TRBJ1-1|-
CASSLDRQVNTEAFF
TGTGCCAGCAGCTTAGACCGGCAGGTAAACACTGAAGCTTTCTTT
>TRBV2|-|TRBJ1-3|few
CASTFGNTIYF
TGTGCCAGCACCTTTGGAAACACCATATATTTT
>TRBV9|TRBD1|TRBJ1-2|once
CASSIGDRNYGYTF
TGTGCCAGCAGCATCGGGGACAGGAACTATGGCTACACCTTC
>TRBV28|-|TRBJ1-2|-
CASSPVDSSYGYTF
TGTGCCAGCAGTCCGGTTGACAGCTCTTATGGCTACACCTTC
>TRBV29-1|-|TRBJ1-2|-
CSVPQGGGYTF
TGCAGCGTCCCTCAAGGGGGTGGCTACACCTTC
>TRBV30|-|TRBJ1-2|-
CAWSAGSGGYGYTF
TGTGCCTGGAGTGCCGGATCCGGAGGCTATGGCTACACCTTC
>TRBV5-4|TRBD1|TRBJ2-7|-
CASSKEQGSYEQYF
TGTGCCAGCAGTAAGGAACAGGGGTCCTACGAGCAGTACTTC
>TRBV5-4|TRBD1|TRBJ1-1|-
CASSSIGGDFPNTEAFF
TGTGCCAGCAGCTCCATAGGGGGCGACTTTCCGAACACTGAAGCTTTCTTT